A single sample gave rise to the 17 T cell receptor beta chains below, sequenced in a study of regulatory T cells in long-lasting Graves disease. Libraries of TCR beta came from iRepertoire HTBI primers plus Arm-PCR of CDR3 regions. In TCRdb, the multiplex PCR reads were re-called with MiXCR into one record per CDR3 protein. Of some 330,000 distinct CDR3 sequences in the sample, 10% to 15% are singletons; the top ten hold about 20%. Specified time point: newly diagnosed GD, antithyroid drugs for less than 3 months. From PBMCs, RNA was extracted and then used to make the TCR library. Another study also made use of these data, one on T cells in Graves' hyperthyroidism and ophthalmopathy.

The material was peripheral blood mononuclear cells (PBMCs), obtained at new diagnosis, from a patient treated with antithyroid drugs. The origin of the receptors is a young woman with Graves disease.

In this sample, this clonotype turned up a few times. A read error may be the cause here, since a much bigger clone is one base away. The V call is TRBV20-1, the J call TRBJ2-5, with 7 nucleotides matching TRBD2. Germline CDR1 is DFQATT and CDR2 is SNEGSKA (reference sequence). The CDR3 sequence is 11 residues long. Germline trimming cut 3 bases from V and 5 bases from J; bases unmatched to any gene: 0. CDR3 nucleotide sequence: TGCAGTGCTAGCGGGAGGGAGACCCAGTACTTC. The encoded protein is CSASGRETQYF.

On this clonotype: A far more abundant clone sits one base away, making this likely a read error. The genes are TRBV7-6 and TRBJ2-5, with D perhaps matching TRBD1 or TRBD2 (5 bases each). CDR1 is SGHVS, CDR2 FNYEAQ, per germline. Trimming removed 1 base at V and 4 bases at J, with 22 bases between. This CDR3 comprises 18 residues. The CDR3 DNA reads TGTGCCAGCAGCTTAGACCCGAACTGGACTGTGGGGCGAGAGACCCAGTACTTC. Its protein product is CASSLDPNWTVGRETQYF.

This clonotype was seen repeatedly, ten times or more. The rearrangement uses TRBV12-3 or TRBV12-4 and TRBJ1-6; 9 bases agree with TRBD1. The length of the CDR3 is 17 residues. Germline trimming cut 4 bases from V and 8 bases from J; bases unmatched to any gene: 12. The CDR3 loop reads CASSSSGQGRHYSPLHF. In DNA form, the CDR3 reads TGTGCCAGCAGTTCCTCGGGACAGGGACGTCATTATTCACCCCTCCACTTT.

This clonotype was observed a handful of times. The rearrangement joins TRBV18 to TRBJ1-2; 8 nucleotides match TRBD1. This CDR3 contains 16 residues. V was pared by 2 bases and J by 4 bases, with 9 bases of the junction left unmatched. Germline CDR1 reads KGHSH; CDR2 reads LQKENI. In DNA form, the CDR3 reads TGTGCCAGCTCACCATCCAGGGGGCAGACGGGCTATGGCTACACCTTC. This translates into CASSPSRGQTGYGYTF.

This clonotype was recorded at least ten times. The gene calls are TRBV2 and TRBJ1-1; D gene ambiguous. V dropped 6 bases and J dropped 5 bases, with 16 bases sitting between them. The CDR3 totals 14 residues. Germline values: CDR1 SNHLY, CDR2 FYNNEI. As DNA, the CDR3 is TGTGCCAGCAGCCCCTTCGTAGGGTATACTGAAGCTTTCTTT. Encoded protein: CASSPFVGYTEAFF.

The V gene is TRBV13, the J gene TRBJ1-5, with 8 positions matching TRBD1. Trimming at V came to 4 bases and at J to 6 bases, leaving 8 bases not matched to a gene. The V gene's germline CDR1 is PRHDT and CDR2 FYEKMQ (reference sequence). This CDR3 is built from 15 residues. DNA for the CDR3: TGTGCCAGCAGCTCCCAGGGGGCGCTTGGTCAGCCCCAGCATTTT. Its protein is CASSSQGALGQPQHF. Filled out from reference TRBV13 and TRBJ1-5, the complete variable domain reads AAGVIQSPRHLIKEKRETATLKCYPIPRHDTVYWYQQGPGQDPQFLISFYEKMQSDKGSIPDRFSAQQFSDYHSELNMSSLELGDSALYFCASSSQGALGQPQHFGDGTRLSIL.

At least ten counts were recorded for this clonotype. The rearrangement links TRBV7-3 to TRBJ2-2; TRBD1 agrees at 8 bases. The V gene end was trimmed by 4 bases and the J gene end by 7 bases; junction bases not matched to a gene: 5. Germline V gene lookup returns CDR1 SGHTA and CDR2 FQGTGA. The CDR3 runs 14 residues. In DNA form, the CDR3 reads TGTGCCAGCAGCTCAGGACAGGGAAACGGGGAGCTGTTTTTT. This sequence encodes CASSSGQGNGELFF.

The genes are TRBV13 and TRBJ2-7; 10 nucleotides agree with TRBD1. This CDR3 is 14 amino acids long. Germline assignment: CDR1 PRHDT and CDR2 FYEKMQ (reference sequence). Trimming at V came to 5 bases and at J to 5 bases, leaving 6 bases not matched to a gene. The chain's CDR3 is CASSKTGQGDEQYF. The CDR3 DNA is TGTGCCAGCAGCAAAACTGGACAGGGGGACGAGCAGTACTTC.

This clonotype was seen a handful of times. The rearrangement uses TRBV10-3 and TRBJ2-2; D is perhaps TRBD1 or TRBD2 (6 bases each). V dropped 6 bases and J dropped 0 bases, with 14 bases sitting between them. Germline CDR1 ENHRY, CDR2 SYGVKD. The CDR3 loop spans 16 amino acids. CDR3: CAIRGGHNTNTGELFF. DNA of the CDR3: TGTGCCATCAGGGGGGGACACAATACGAACACCGGGGAGCTGTTTTTT.

The V gene is TRBV12-3 or TRBV12-4, the J gene TRBJ2-3, with 8 positions matching TRBD2. V lost 6 bases and J lost 4; bases outside the gene matches: 3. This CDR3 has 13 residues. CDR3 sequence: CASSSGSSDTQYF. The DNA for the CDR3 is TGTGCCAGCAGCAGCGGGAGCTCAGATACGCAGTATTTT.

This clonotype was detected a few times. The CDR3 here is CATSRAPATGGRNQPQHF. CDR3 nucleotides: TGTGCCACCAGCAGAGCCCCCGCGACAGGGGGCAGAAATCAGCCCCAGCATTTT. The V gene is TRBV15, the J gene TRBJ1-5; 10 positions agree with TRBD1. The junction had 10 bases not matched to a gene; V was cut back by 1 base and J by 4 bases. Germline values: CDR1 LNHNV, CDR2 YYDKDF (reference sequence). This CDR3 spans 18 amino acids.

This clonotype has at least ten counts. V usage is TRBV24-1 and J usage is TRBJ1-3, with 11 positions matching TRBD1. The germline CDR1 and CDR2 sequences are KGHDR and SFDVKD. The trim removed 3 bases at V and 1 base at J, leaving 4 bases unmatched. The CDR3 is 17 residues long. The CDR3 DNA reads TGTGCCACCAGTGATCCCGGGACAGGGGGATCTGGAAACACCATATATTTT. Its protein is CATSDPGTGGSGNTIYF.

This clonotype was picked up a small number of times. V is TRBV27 and J is TRBJ2-7, with 12 bases identical to TRBD1. The CDR3 contains 17 residues. Losses at the gene ends were 4 bases for V and 6 bases for J; bases not matched to a gene: 13. Germline CDR1 and CDR2: MNHEY and SMNVEV (reference sequence). The CDR3 DNA is TGTGCCAGCAGTTCTGGGACAGGGGGCGTTAAATTCCGCGAGCAGTACGTC. Protein: CASSSGTGGVKFREQYV.

Ten or more counts support this clonotype. The V call is TRBV24-1, the J call TRBJ2-1, with D perhaps TRBD1 (5 bases). The CDR3 consists of 16 residues. Germline CDR1 KGHDR, CDR2 SFDVKD. The V gene lost 9 bases and the J gene lost 1 base, with 18 bases spanning the gap. The CDR3 region is CATQLGAPHSYNEQFF. The DNA for the CDR3 is TGTGCCACCCAACTTGGGGCGCCGCATTCCTACAATGAGCAGTTCTTC.

This clonotype has a count of ten or more. The chain carries TRBV28 and TRBJ1-5; TRBD1 aligns across 7 bases. The CDR3 spans 15 residues. The germline V gene encodes CDR1 MDHEN and CDR2 SYDVKM. J gave up 2 bases and V 5 bases, and 6 bases lay outside the gene matches. The CDR3 DNA is TGTGCCAGCAGTCGAAGCCAGGGGGGCAATCAGCCCCAGCATTTT. Translating it yields CASSRSQGGNQPQHF.

This clonotype was detected many times. The chain uses TRBV11-2 and TRBJ1-1; weak D call: TRBD1 (6 bases). Germline CDR1 SGHAT, CDR2 FQNNGV. Trimming pared 3 bases from V and 1 base from J, leaving 9 bases between. This CDR3 contains 14 residues. The CDR3 spells CASSFTGSNTEAFF. The CDR3 DNA follows: TGTGCCAGCAGCTTCACAGGGTCGAACACTGAAGCTTTCTTT.

There are many counts of this clonotype. The V gene is TRBV2, the J gene TRBJ1-5; 10 bases are a match to TRBD1. This CDR3 has 14 residues. Germline V lookup: CDR1 SNHLY, CDR2 FYNNEI. V lost 7 bases to trimming and J lost 7 bases; unmatched junction nucleotides: 7. DNA of the CDR3: TGTGCCAGCATGGGACAGGGGTTTAGCCAGCCCCAGCATTTT. Translation gives CASMGQGFSQPQHF. Using reference TRBV2 and TRBJ1-5 for the parts outside the CDR3, the full variable domain is EPEVTQTPSHQVTQMGQEVILRCVPISNHLYFYWYRQILGQKVEFLVSFYNNEISEKSEIFDDQFSVERPDGSNFTLKIRSTKLEDSAMYFCASMGQGFSQPQHFGDGTRLSIL.